Below are 22 T cell receptor beta chains sequenced from a single sample in a study of cytomegalovirus exposure and HLA in healthy donors. The PCR had 60 Vbeta and 13 Jbeta primers. TCRdb keeps only in-frame clones here, not all; method: immunoSEQ multiplex PCR. The sample holds some 40,000 clones; about 84% are singletons and the top ten take approximately 3%. The material sequenced was PBMCs. The receptors originated from a man in his fifties in good health and CMV-seronegative.

This clone was observed a handful of times. The chain is built from TRBV27 and TRBJ2-7; TRBD1 matches 8 bases. The germline gives CDR1 MNHEY, CDR2 SMNVEV (reference sequence). The CDR3 totals 14 residues. After removal of 6 bases from V and 7 bases from J, the junction contained 11 bases not matched to a gene. CDR3 amino acids: CASSPLPGGNEQYF. The CDR3 nucleotides read TGTGCCAGCAGCCCTCTCCCAGGGGGCAATGAGCAGTACTTC.

The gene calls are TRBV10-3 and TRBJ2-5; TRBD2 might be the D (5 bases). Germline V gene sequence: CDR1 ENHRY, CDR2 SYGVKD. Trimming took off 0 bases at V and 5 bases at J, with 10 bases between the two ends. The CDR3 runs to 14 residues. CDR3 DNA sequence: TGTGCCATCAGTGAGTCCCGGGGTACGGAGACCCAGTACTTC. This translates into CAISESRGTETQYF.

This rearrangement joins TRBV7-2 to TRBJ1-6, with D possibly being TRBD1 (5 bases). The CDR3 has 15 amino acids. Trimming took off 4 bases at V and 4 bases at J, with 11 bases between the two ends. CDR1 SGHTA and CDR2 FQGNSA come from the germline V gene. CDR3: CASSYDRTYNSPLHF. For the CDR3, the DNA is TGTGCCAGCAGCTATGACAGAACTTATAATTCACCCCTCCACTTT.

This clone has more than one count but fewer than ten. This CDR3 is CASSEALRQLNTGELFF. CDR3 bases: TGTGCCAGCAGTGAAGCGCTTCGACAATTGAACACCGGGGAGCTGTTTTTT. This sequence joins TRBV2 and TRBJ2-2; D is ambiguous. Trimming removed 0 bases at V and 1 base at J, with 12 bases between. CDR3 length: 17 residues. Germline V lookup: CDR1 SNHLY, CDR2 FYNNEI.

A single count supports this clone. The V gene is TRBV6-4, the J gene TRBJ2-2, with 13 bases identical to TRBD2. V shed 4 bases and J 2 bases; nucleotides not matched to a gene: 1. Germline V gives CDR1 MRHNA, CDR2 SNTAGT. This CDR3 contains 16 residues. The CDR3 loop reads CASSGGLAGNTGELFF. The DNA for the CDR3 is TGTGCCAGCAGTGGGGGACTAGCGGGAAACACCGGGGAGCTGTTTTTT.

V usage is TRBV7-3 and J usage is TRBJ2-1; 9 nucleotides agree with TRBD1. Germline V lookup: CDR1 SGHTA, CDR2 FQGTGA. CDR3 length: 15 amino acids. The junction had 3 bases not matched to a gene; V was cut back by 5 bases and J by 1 base. This CDR3 is CASSLGQGSYNEQFF. In DNA, the CDR3 is TGTGCCAGCAGCCTCGGACAGGGGTCCTACAATGAGCAGTTCTTC.

The gene calls are TRBV4-3 and TRBJ2-7; a weak D match, TRBD2 (5 bases). The CDR3 has 16 residues. V was clipped by 1 base and J by 0 bases, with 13 bases between them. The germline CDR1 and CDR2 sequences are LGHNA and YSLEER. The CDR3 DNA sequence: TGCGCCAGCAGCCAAGGGACTGGTGCGCTCTCCTACGAGCAGTACTTC. Protein: CASSQGTGALSYEQYF.

V and J are TRBV5-4 and TRBJ1-4, with a tentative D call TRBD1 (5 bases). The CDR3 spans 15 residues. V was shortened by 8 bases and J by 7 bases, with 21 bases between the two germline ends. Per the germline V gene, CDR1 is SGHNT and CDR2 is YYREEE (reference sequence). The CDR3 DNA sequence: TGTGCCAGAACCCTCGTGGGGGGACGGCCTGAAAAACTGTTTTTT. Translation: CARTLVGGRPEKLFF.

The chain recombines TRBV9 with TRBJ2-1; 7 bases agree with TRBD2. V was pared by 3 bases and J by 7 bases, with 10 bases of the junction left unmatched. Germline CDR1 and CDR2: SGDLS and YYNGEE. The length of the CDR3 is 15 residues. The CDR3 DNA is TGTGCCAGCAGCGCCTCTCTAGCGGAATGGAATGAGCAGTTCTTC. This translates into CASSASLAEWNEQFF.

This chain connects TRBV5-4 to TRBJ2-3, with 9 positions matching TRBD2. CDR1 and CDR2 (germline): SGHNT, YYREEE (reference sequence). This CDR3 has 16 amino acids. Trimming cost V 4 bases and J 0 bases; bases outside gene matches: 6. Written as DNA, the CDR3 is TGTGCCAGCAGCGGAACCGGGACTAGCAGCACAGATACGCAGTATTTT. Its translation is CASSGTGTSSTDTQYF. Full variable domain (outside the CDR3, taken from reference TRBV5-4 and TRBJ2-3): ETGVTQSPTHLIKTRGQQVTLRCSSQSGHNTVSWYQQALGQGPQFIFQYYREEENGRGNFPPRFSGLQFPNYSSELNVNALELDDSALYLCASSGTGTSSTDTQYFGPGTRLTVL.

The gene calls are TRBV6-1 and TRBJ2-7, with D possibly TRBD2 on 6 matching bases. This CDR3 has 14 amino acids. Germline V gene lookup returns CDR1 MNHNS and CDR2 SASEGT. Trimming took off 4 bases at V and 4 bases at J, with 14 bases between the two ends. CDR3 sequence: CASSVRGGKYEQYF. The CDR3, as DNA: TGTGCCAGCAGTGTACGTGGGGGGAAATACGAGCAGTACTTC.

A remark on this clone: At one of its ends the junction is not consistent with the germline gene, which may arise from a read error. The CDR3 DNA is TGTGCTAGCAGCTTAGACAGCTTCGGCGAGCAGTTCTTC. Protein: CASSLDSFGEQFF. The chain is built from TRBV7-7 and TRBJ2-1; a weak D match, TRBD1 (5 bases). Germline V CDR1 and CDR2: SSHAT, FNYEAQ (reference sequence). This CDR3 contains 13 residues.

The chain employs TRBV28 and TRBJ1-3, with D unresolved. The V end lost 5 bases, the J end lost 0 bases, and 11 bases lay between the germline ends. CDR3 length equals 15 residues. Germline CDR1 and CDR2: MDHEN and SYDVKM. CDR3 coding DNA: TGTGCCAGCAGTCCTGAGCTGAGCTCTGGAAACACCATATATTTT. It translates to CASSPELSSGNTIYF.

The V call is TRBV5-4, the J call TRBJ2-3, with 12 bases aligning to TRBD2. This CDR3 region has 18 residues. Germline V gives CDR1 SGHNT, CDR2 YYREEE (reference sequence). The V and J ends lost 4 bases and 7 bases, in that order; junction bases with no gene match: 16. CDR3 loop: CASSGEGGSSGGENTQYF. The CDR3 region has the DNA TGTGCCAGCAGCGGGGAGGGTGGGTCTAGCGGGGGGGAAAATACGCAGTATTTT.

The rearrangement joins TRBV28 to TRBJ2-5; 8 positions match TRBD1. Germline V gene sequence: CDR1 MDHEN, CDR2 SYDVKM. V lost 3 bases, J lost 5 bases, and 5 bases stayed unmatched. The CDR3 length is 14 residues. CDR3 sequence (DNA): TGTGCCAGCAGTTTTGGGGACAGGAGGGAGACCCAGTACTTC. It codes for CASSFGDRRETQYF.

Comments on this clone: Other DNA sequences within the sample encode an identical CDR3. The chain is built from TRBV19 and TRBJ2-3; D perhaps matches TRBD2 (6 bases). This CDR3 region has 15 residues. Germline-derived CDR1 and CDR2 are LNHDA and SQIVND (reference sequence). V was cut by 3 bases and J by 3 bases, with 13 bases left in between. Here the CDR3 DNA reads TGTGCCAGTAGTATTAGGAGGGGCGGGACAGATACGCAGTATTTT. Protein product: CASSIRRGGTDTQYF.

This chain connects TRBV7-8 to TRBJ2-7; 7 nucleotides match TRBD2. J lost 4 bases, V lost 4 bases, and 7 bases had no gene match. Germline loops: CDR1 SGHVS, CDR2 FQNEAQ. CDR3 length: 14 amino acids. The CDR3 loop reads CASSSRGRGYEQYF. CDR3 bases: TGTGCCAGCAGCTCCCGAGGGCGGGGGTACGAGCAGTACTTC.

The chain links TRBV14 to TRBJ2-1; no clear D gene. The CDR3 contains 16 residues. CDR1 is SGHDN, CDR2 FVKESK, per germline. Trimming removed 1 base from V and 0 bases from J, with 10 bases in between. This CDR3 is CASSQVAGSSYNEQFF. The CDR3 region has the DNA TGTGCCAGCAGCCAAGTTGCAGGTAGCTCCTACAATGAGCAGTTCTTC.

The rearrangement joins TRBV11-2 to TRBJ2-1; 7 positions match TRBD2. V lost 7 bases and J lost 3; bases outside the gene matches: 9. The germline CDR1 and CDR2 sequences are SGHAT and FQNNGV. CDR3 length: 15 residues. The CDR3 sequence is CASKSGLWVYNEQFF. CDR3 in DNA: TGTGCCAGCAAGTCGGGACTATGGGTCTACAATGAGCAGTTCTTC. Full variable domain (outside the CDR3, taken from reference TRBV11-2 and TRBJ2-1): EAGVAQSPRYKIIEKRQSVAFWCNPISGHATLYWYQQILGQGPKLLIQFQNNGVVDDSQLPKDRFSAERLKGVDSTLKIQPAKLEDSAVYLCASKSGLWVYNEQFFGPGTRLTVL.

The J gene is TRBJ2-1, the V gene TRBV5-4; D not resolved. Germline-derived CDR1 and CDR2 are SGHNT and YYREEE (reference sequence). V was clipped by 1 base and J by 9 bases, with 8 bases between them. This CDR3 contains 12 residues. The CDR3 sequence: CASSLRGTEQFF. As DNA, the CDR3 is TGTGCCAGCAGCTTGCGAGGTACTGAGCAGTTCTTC.

This clone turned up a few times. The V and J genes are TRBV5-6 and TRBJ2-1, with D tentatively TRBD1 (6 bases). This CDR3 has 15 residues. The germline CDR1 and CDR2 sequences are SGHDT and YYEEEE. Trimming left V 1 base short and J 0 bases short, with 8 bases between. The CDR3, as DNA: TGTGCCAGCAGCTTGACAGGGAGCTCCTACAATGAGCAGTTCTTC. Amino acids: CASSLTGSSYNEQFF. The complete variable domain, with remaining parts taken from reference TRBV5-6 and TRBJ2-1, reads DAGVTQSPTHLIKTRGQQVTLRCSPKSGHDTVSWYQQALGQGPQFIFQYYEEEERQRGNFPDRFSGHQFPNYSSELNVNALLLGDSALYLCASSLTGSSYNEQFFGPGTRLTVL.

This chain links TRBV18 with TRBJ1-2; TRBD1 is a possible D gene (6 bases). Germline CDR1 is KGHSH and CDR2 is LQKENI. The CDR3 runs 13 residues. Deletions cut 3 bases from V and 4 bases from J, with 9 bases between. The CDR3, as DNA: TGTGCCAGCTCACCGACAGGACCCTATGGCTACACCTTC. Protein product: CASSPTGPYGYTF.